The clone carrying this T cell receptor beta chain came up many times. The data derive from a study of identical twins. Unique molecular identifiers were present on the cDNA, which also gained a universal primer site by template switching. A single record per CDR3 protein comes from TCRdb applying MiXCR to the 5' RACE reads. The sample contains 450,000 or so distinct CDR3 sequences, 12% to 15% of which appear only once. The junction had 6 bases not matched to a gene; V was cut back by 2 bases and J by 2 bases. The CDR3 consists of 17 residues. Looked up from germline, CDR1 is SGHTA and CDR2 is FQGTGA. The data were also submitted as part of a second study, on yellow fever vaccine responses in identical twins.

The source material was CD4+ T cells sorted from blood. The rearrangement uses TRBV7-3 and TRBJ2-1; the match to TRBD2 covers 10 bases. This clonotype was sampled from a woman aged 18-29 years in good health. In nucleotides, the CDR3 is TGTGCCAGCAGCTTAGACGGTAGCGGGGGGCCCTACAATGAGCAGTTCTTC. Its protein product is CASSLDGSGGPYNEQFF.